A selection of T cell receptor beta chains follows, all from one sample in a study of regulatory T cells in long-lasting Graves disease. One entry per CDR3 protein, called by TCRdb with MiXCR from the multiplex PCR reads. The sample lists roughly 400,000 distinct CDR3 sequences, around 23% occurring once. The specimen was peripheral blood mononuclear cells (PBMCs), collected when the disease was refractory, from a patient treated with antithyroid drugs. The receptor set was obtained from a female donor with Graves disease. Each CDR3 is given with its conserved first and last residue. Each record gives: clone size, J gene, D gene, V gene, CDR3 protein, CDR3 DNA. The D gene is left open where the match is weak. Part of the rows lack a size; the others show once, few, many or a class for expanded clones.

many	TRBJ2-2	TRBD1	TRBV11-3	CASSLNRGTGELFF	TGTGCCAGCAGCTTAAACAGGGGAACCGGGGAGCTGTTTTTT
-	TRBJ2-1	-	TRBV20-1	CSARVKGRNNEQFF	TGCAGTGCTAGAGTGAAGGGCAGAAACAATGAGCAGTTCTTC
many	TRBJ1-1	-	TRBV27	CASSPHRVLNTEAFF	TGTGCCAGCAGTCCTCACAGGGTTCTAAACACTGAAGCTTTCTTT
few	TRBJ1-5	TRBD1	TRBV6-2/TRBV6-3	CASSYYRGNQPQHF	TGTGCCAGCAGTTATTACAGGGGGAATCAGCCCCAGCATTTT
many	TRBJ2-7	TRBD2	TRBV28	CASSFSSGSYEQYF	TGTGCCAGCAGCTTTTCTAGCGGTTCCTACGAGCAGTACTTC
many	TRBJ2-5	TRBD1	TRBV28	CASSLRQGVSQETQYF	TGTGCCAGCAGTCTGAGACAGGGAGTCTCGCAAGAGACCCAGTACTTC
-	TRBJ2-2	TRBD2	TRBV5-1	CASSLLAGLNTGELFF	TGCGCCAGCAGCTTACTAGCGGGGCTGAACACCGGGGAGCTGTTTTTT
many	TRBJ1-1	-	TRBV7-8	CASRLLGAVDMNTEAFF	TGTGCCAGCAGACTTTTAGGTGCGGTAGACATGAACACTGAAGCTTTCTTT
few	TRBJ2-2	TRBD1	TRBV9	CASSAIPGGERIGELFF	TGTGCCAGCAGCGCCATCCCAGGGGGCGAGCGTATCGGGGAGCTGTTTTTT
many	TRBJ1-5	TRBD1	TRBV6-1	CASSTGTVSNQPQHF	TGTGCCAGCAGTACCGGGACAGTAAGCAATCAGCCCCAGCATTTT
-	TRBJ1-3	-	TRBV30	CAWGDVGSGNTIYF	TGTGCCTGGGGGGACGTCGGCTCTGGAAACACCATATATTTT
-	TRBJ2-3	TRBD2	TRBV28	CASSLGVAGAEGQYF	TGTGCCAGCAGTTTAGGGGTAGCGGGAGCGGAAGGGCAGTATTTT
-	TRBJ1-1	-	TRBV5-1	CASSLRGLDVNTEAFF	TGCGCCAGCAGCCTAAGGGGCCTAGACGTAAACACTGAAGCTTTCTTT
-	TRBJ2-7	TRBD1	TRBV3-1	CASSGRDRVFEQYF	TGTGCCAGCAGCGGCCGGGACAGGGTTTTCGAGCAGTACTTC
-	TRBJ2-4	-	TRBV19	CVSSFSMTGTNIQYF	TGTGTCAGTAGTTTCTCCATGACAGGCACAAACATTCAGTACTTC
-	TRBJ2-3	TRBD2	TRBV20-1	CSVSSGTSRESTDTQYF	TGCAGTGTTTCGTCTGGGACTAGCCGAGAGAGCACAGATACGCAGTATTTT
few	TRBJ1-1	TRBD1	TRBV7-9	CACPRDSPNTEAFF	TGTGCCTGCCCAAGGGACAGCCCGAACACTGAAGCTTTCTTT
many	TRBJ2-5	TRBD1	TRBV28	CASSGAGTGGQETQYF	TGTGCCAGCAGCGGAGCCGGGACAGGGGGTCAAGAGACCCAGTACTTC
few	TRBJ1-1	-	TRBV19	CASSIGRTEAFF	TGTGCCAGTAGTATAGGCAGGACTGAAGCTTTCTTT
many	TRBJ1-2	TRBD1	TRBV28	CASSRTGTQEGYTF	TGTGCCAGCAGTCGGACAGGCACTCAGGAGGGCTACACCTTC
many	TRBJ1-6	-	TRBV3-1	CASSQGSVYNSPLHF	TGTGCCAGCAGCCAAGGGTCCGTCTATAATTCACCCCTCCACTTT
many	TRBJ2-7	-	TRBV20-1	CSAKGYILSDEQYF	TGCAGTGCGAAGGGTTACATTCTCTCCGACGAGCAGTACTTC
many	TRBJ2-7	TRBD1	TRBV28	CASSLSTGTGAPYEQYF	TGTGCCAGCAGTCTCTCAACCGGGACAGGGGCCCCCTACGAGCAGTACTTC
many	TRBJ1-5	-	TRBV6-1	CASGYLFGGQPQHF	TGTGCCAGCGGCTACCTCTTTGGGGGTCAGCCCCAGCATTTT
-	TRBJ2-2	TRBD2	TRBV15	CATSRAGGLNTGELFF	TGTGCCACCAGTAGAGCGGGAGGGTTAAACACCGGGGAGCTGTTTTTT
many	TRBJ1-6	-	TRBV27	CASSFNRDSPLHF	TGTGCCAGCAGTTTCAACAGGGATTCACCCCTCCACTTT
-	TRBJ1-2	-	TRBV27	CASSPGTTNYGYTF	TGTGCCAGCAGCCCCGGGACGACAAACTATGGCTACACCTTC
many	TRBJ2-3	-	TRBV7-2	CASSSSTDTQYF	TGTGCCAGCAGTTCCTCCACAGATACGCAGTATTTT
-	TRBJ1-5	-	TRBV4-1	CASSQATFYSNQPQHF	TGCGCCAGCAGCCAAGCCACATTTTATAGCAATCAGCCCCAGCATTTT
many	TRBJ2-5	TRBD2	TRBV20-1	CSAIGLGSYQETQYF	TGCAGTGCTATTGGACTAGGAAGTTACCAAGAGACCCAGTACTTC
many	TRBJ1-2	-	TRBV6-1	CASRDENYGYTF	TGTGCCAGCAGGGACGAAAACTATGGCTACACCTTC
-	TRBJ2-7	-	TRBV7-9	CASSPQYEQYF	TGTGCCAGCAGCCCCCAGTACGAGCAGTACTTC
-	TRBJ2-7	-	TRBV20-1	CSARDERGEQYF	TGCAGTGCTAGAGATGAGAGGGGCGAGCAGTACTTC
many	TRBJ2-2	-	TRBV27	CASSFPTGELFF	TGTGCCAGCAGTTTCCCCACCGGGGAGCTGTTTTTT
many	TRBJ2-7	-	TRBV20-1	CSARDGGWEWRNEQYF	TGCAGTGCTAGAGATGGGGGCTGGGAATGGAGGAACGAGCAGTACTTC
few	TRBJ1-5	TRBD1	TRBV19	CASSDRVIIPIGQPQHF	TGTGCCAGTAGTGACAGGGTGATCATCCCAATAGGTCAGCCCCAGCATTTT
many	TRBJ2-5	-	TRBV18	CASSPVAKQETQYF	TGTGCCAGCTCACCGGTGGCAAAACAAGAGACCCAGTACTTC
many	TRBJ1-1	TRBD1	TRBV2	CASGEQGGNTEAFF	TGTGCCAGCGGGGAACAGGGGGGGAACACTGAAGCTTTCTTT
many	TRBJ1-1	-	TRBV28	CASSFGRTPTEAFF	TGTGCCAGCAGTTTCGGCCGGACGCCGACTGAAGCTTTCTTT
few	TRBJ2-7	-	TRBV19	CASSPWTDSYEQYF	TGTGCCAGTAGTCCCTGGACGGATTCCTACGAGCAGTACTTC
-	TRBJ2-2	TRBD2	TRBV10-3	CAISESGTSNTGELFF	TGTGCCATCAGTGAGTCCGGGACTAGCAACACCGGGGAGCTGTTTTTT
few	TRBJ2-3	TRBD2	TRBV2	CASAGLAGGPDTQYF	TGTGCCAGCGCCGGACTAGCGGGAGGGCCAGATACGCAGTATTTT
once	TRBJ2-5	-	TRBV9	CASSPRGAASQETQYF	TGTGCCAGCAGCCCCCGGGGAGCGGCGTCCCAAGAGACCCAGTACTTC
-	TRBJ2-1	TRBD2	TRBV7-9	CASSSGLALGNEQFF	TGTGCCAGCAGCTCGGGACTAGCCTTGGGCAATGAGCAGTTCTTC
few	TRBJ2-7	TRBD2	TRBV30	CAWSAGGRGYEQYF	TGTGCCTGGAGTGCTGGCGGGAGAGGCTACGAGCAGTACTTC
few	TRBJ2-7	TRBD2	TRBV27	CASRGGGAPYEQYF	TGTGCCAGTCGGGGGGGGGGGGCGCCCTACGAGCAGTACTTC
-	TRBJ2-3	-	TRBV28	CASSLNTKSADTQYF	TGTGCCAGCAGTTTAAACACGAAGAGCGCAGATACGCAGTATTTT
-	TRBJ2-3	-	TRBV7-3	CASRPCAQYF	TGTGCCAGCAGACCGTGTGCGCAGTATTTT
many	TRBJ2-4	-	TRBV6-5	CASSYLRVLADKNIQYF	TGTGCCAGCAGTTACTTGAGAGTATTAGCGGACAAAAACATTCAGTACTTC
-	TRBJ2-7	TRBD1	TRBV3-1	CASSQDRVDRGNYEQYF	TGTGCCAGCAGCCAAGATCGGGTGGACAGGGGGAACTACGAGCAGTACTTC
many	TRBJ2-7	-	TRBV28	CASARTGDKPPDF	TGTGCCAGCGCTCGGACCGGGGACAAACCTCCGGACTTC
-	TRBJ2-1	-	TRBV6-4	CASSDSTGMNEQFF	TGTGCCAGCAGTGACTCGACGGGGATGAATGAGCAGTTCTTC
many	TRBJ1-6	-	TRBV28	CASSFRYNSPLHF	TGTGCCAGCAGTTTCCGGTATAATTCACCCCTCCACTTT
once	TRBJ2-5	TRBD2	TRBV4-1	CASSRIAGGYNQETQYF	TGCGCCAGCAGCCGAATAGCGGGAGGGTATAACCAAGAGACCCAGTACTTC
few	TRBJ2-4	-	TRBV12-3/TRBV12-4	CASSLVGGVKNIQYF	TGTGCCAGCAGTTTGGTCGGGGGCGTAAAAAACATTCAGTACTTC
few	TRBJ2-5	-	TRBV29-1	CSVGEGRTQYF	TGCAGCGTCGGAGAGGGTCGGACCCAGTACTTC
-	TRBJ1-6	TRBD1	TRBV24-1	CAPDRASSSYNSPLHF	TGTGCGCCGGACAGGGCCTCCAGCTCCTATAATTCACCCCTCCACTTT
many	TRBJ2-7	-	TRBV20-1	CSARVGGVSYEQYF	TGCAGTGCTAGAGTCGGGGGAGTCTCTTACGAGCAGTACTTC
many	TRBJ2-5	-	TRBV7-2	CASSLGGYGRVGETQYF	TGTGCCAGCAGCTTAGGAGGCTATGGCAGGGTCGGAGAGACCCAGTACTTC